The 27 T cell receptor beta chains below all came from one sample that was sequenced in a study of cytomegalovirus exposure and HLA in healthy donors. The method was immunoSEQ multiplex PCR; TCRdb's version includes in-frame clones alone and lacks a portion of them. Of roughly 49,000 clones in the sample, approximately 95% are singletons; the top ten hold approximately 7.8%. Sequencing was carried out using PBMCs. The receptors originated from a woman aged 18-30 years in good health and CMV-seropositive.

The genes are TRBV5-4 and TRBJ1-2; a weak D match, TRBD1 (5 bases). There are 14 residues in the CDR3. Germline CDR1 reads SGHNT; CDR2 reads YYREEE (reference sequence). Trimming left V 4 bases short and J 8 bases short, with 18 bases between. CDR3 nucleotides: TGTGCCAGCAGCGGGACTTCTAAGACGGGCGGCTACACCTTC. Its protein is CASSGTSKTGGYTF.

The V call is TRBV13, the J call TRBJ1-1, with D uncertain. Looked up from germline, CDR1 is PRHDT and CDR2 is FYEKMQ (reference sequence). Trimming left V 5 bases short and J 6 bases short, with 16 bases between. The CDR3 has 14 amino acids. In DNA form, the CDR3 reads TGTGCCAGCAGCCCCTCCCCATTAAGCCCTGAAGCTTTCTTT. It translates to CASSPSPLSPEAFF.

The chain is built from TRBV28 and TRBJ1-2; TRBD1 matches at 10 bases. The germline gives CDR1 MDHEN, CDR2 SYDVKM. The CDR3 totals 15 residues. Trimming cost V 2 bases and J 4 bases; bases outside gene matches: 4. CDR3 coding DNA: TGTGCCAGCAGTTTACCGACAGGGGGCGGCTATGGCTACACCTTC. Protein sequence: CASSLPTGGGYGYTF.

The chain combines TRBV5-1 with TRBJ1-3; D remains unclear. Germline V gives CDR1 SGHRS, CDR2 YFSETQ. This CDR3 is 14 amino acids long. Trimming took 4 bases from V and 1 from J, leaving 9 bases between them. CDR3 in amino acids: CASSRNGSGNTIYF. Here the CDR3 DNA reads TGCGCCAGCAGCAGGAACGGGTCTGGAAACACCATATATTTT. The variable domain in full, completed from reference TRBV5-1 and TRBJ1-3, reads KAGVTQTPRYLIKTRGQQVTLSCSPISGHRSVSWYQQTPGQGLQFLFEYFSETQRNKGNFPGRFSGRQFSNSRSEMNVSTLELGDSALYLCASSRNGSGNTIYFGEGSWLTVV.

This chain connects TRBV19 to TRBJ2-3; 8 positions match TRBD2. The germline V gene has CDR1 LNHDA and CDR2 SQIVND (reference sequence). Germline trimming cut 8 bases from V and 0 bases from J; bases unmatched to any gene: 7. The CDR3 covers 15 residues. Written as DNA, the CDR3 is TGTGCCAGTCGCCTTAGCGGGGCCAGCACAGATACGCAGTATTTT. It specifies CASRLSGASTDTQYF.

V gene TRBV7-3 combines with J gene TRBJ2-5; TRBD1 agrees at 10 bases. The CDR3 has 15 residues. Germline CDR1 is SGHTA and CDR2 is FQGTGA. The V gene end was trimmed by 5 bases and the J gene end by 1 base; junction bases not matched to a gene: 4. This CDR3 reads CASSPGQGGQETQYF. DNA of the CDR3: TGTGCCAGCAGCCCTGGACAGGGGGGCCAAGAGACCCAGTACTTC.

This sequence joins TRBV14 and TRBJ1-2, with D possibly TRBD1 on 5 matching bases. The CDR3 is 16 residues long. The germline CDR1 and CDR2 sequences are SGHDN and FVKESK. V lost 5 bases and J 0 bases, leaving 16 bases between the germline ends. The CDR3 nucleotides are TGTGCCAGCAGCGGGCCTTGGGGCAGCTCTAACTATGGCTACACCTTC. Amino acids: CASSGPWGSSNYGYTF.

The CDR3 protein is CAWSPPGGNTEAFF. The CDR3 DNA reads TGTGCCTGGAGTCCGCCGGGTGGGAACACTGAAGCTTTCTTT. This chain joins TRBV30 and TRBJ1-1; D not resolved. The CDR3 contains 14 residues. V was pared by 2 bases and J by 1 base, with 11 bases between. Germline-derived CDR1 and CDR2 are GTSNPN and SVGIG (reference sequence).

The V and J genes are TRBV19 and TRBJ2-2; D is possibly TRBD1 (6 bases). Trimming cost V 2 bases and J 2 bases, with 9 bases left between them. Germline V CDR1 and CDR2: LNHDA, SQIVND (reference sequence). The CDR3 runs 15 residues. CDR3 DNA: TGTGCCAGTAGTATACAGGGACAAAACACCGGGGAGCTGTTTTTT. It specifies CASSIQGQNTGELFF.

This clone appeared once. The chain has TRBV27 and TRBJ2-3; no firm D call. V was clipped by 9 bases and J by 0 bases, with 4 bases between them. This CDR3 has 11 amino acids. Looked up from germline, CDR1 is MNHEY and CDR2 is SMNVEV (reference sequence). The CDR3 spells CASTSTDTQYF. DNA for the CDR3: TGTGCCAGTACTAGCACAGATACGCAGTATTTT.

The V and J genes are TRBV6-5 and TRBJ2-5; TRBD1 aligns across 8 bases. This CDR3 contains 16 residues. V trimming: 2 bases; J trimming: 4 bases; junction bases outside the gene matches: 9. Germline lookup yields CDR1 MNHEY and CDR2 SVGAGI. The CDR3 DNA reads TGTGCCAGCAGTTACCAGGGGGCATTGTTCGGAGAGACCCAGTACTTC. Its translation is CASSYQGALFGETQYF.

This rearrangement joins TRBV29-1 to TRBJ2-2, with D possibly matching TRBD2 (6 bases). The CDR3 covers 13 residues. V gave up 4 bases and J gave up 1 base, with 7 bases separating them. The germline CDR1 and CDR2 sequences are SQVTM and ANQGSEA. CDR3 sequence reads: CSVGRGNTGELFF. CDR3 bases: TGCAGCGTTGGGCGGGGGAACACCGGGGAGCTGTTTTTT.

The genes are TRBV7-2 and TRBJ2-6, with 9 bases aligning to TRBD1. Looked up from germline, CDR1 is SGHTA and CDR2 is FQGNSA. The CDR3 covers 18 residues. The V gene end was trimmed by 4 bases and the J gene end by 2 bases; junction bases not matched to a gene: 9. The CDR3 sequence is CASSYLTGGGPGANVLTF. The CDR3 nucleotides read TGTGCCAGCAGCTATCTGACAGGGGGAGGCCCTGGGGCCAACGTCCTGACTTTC.

In this sample, this clone turned up once. The gene calls are TRBV6-1 and TRBJ2-7; TRBD1 aligns across 8 bases. The germline V gene has CDR1 MNHNS and CDR2 SASEGT. The CDR3 is 15 amino acids. V shed 1 base and J 0 bases; nucleotides not matched to a gene: 2. CDR3 loop: CASSEGTGSSYEQYF. The CDR3, as DNA: TGTGCCAGCAGTGAAGGGACAGGGAGCTCCTACGAGCAGTACTTC.

The CDR3 DNA follows: TGTGCCAGCAGCCCCCGTCGGACTAGCGAAAACAATGAGCAGTTCTTC. Translated, it gives CASSPRRTSENNEQFF. This chain uses TRBV7-9 with TRBJ2-1; 9 bases agree with TRBD2. The germline gives CDR1 SEHNR, CDR2 FQNEAQ (reference sequence). Losses at the gene ends were 5 bases for V and 5 bases for J; bases not matched to a gene: 10. The CDR3 length is 16 residues.

The J gene is TRBJ2-5, the V gene TRBV7-9; D might be TRBD1 (5 bases). The CDR3 runs to 16 residues. Germline lookup yields CDR1 SEHNR and CDR2 FQNEAQ (reference sequence). The V gene lost 1 base and the J gene lost 0 bases, with 12 bases spanning the gap. The CDR3 DNA reads as TGTGCCAGCAGCTTAGGAAAAGGGGTCTACCAAGAGACCCAGTACTTC. It yields the protein CASSLGKGVYQETQYF.

The CDR3 loop reads CASSEETSGNNEQFF. CDR3 nucleotides: TGTGCCAGCAGTGAGGAGACTAGCGGGAACAATGAGCAGTTCTTC. V and J are TRBV6-4 and TRBJ2-1; 11 bases agree with TRBD2. The V segment lost 3 bases and the J segment 5 bases; nucleotides outside the gene matches: 3. The CDR3 loop spans 15 amino acids. Germline CDR1 is MRHNA and CDR2 is SNTAGT.

The genes are TRBV6-1 and TRBJ2-7; the D is unclear. This CDR3 is 15 amino acids long. V shed 7 bases and J shed 0 bases, with 16 bases lying between them. In germline, CDR1 is MNHNS, CDR2 SASEGT. This CDR3 reads CASTPVGQVSYEQYF. In nucleotides, the CDR3 is TGTGCCAGCACCCCCGTGGGTCAGGTCTCCTACGAGCAGTACTTC.

This clone was seen a single time. This rearrangement joins TRBV15 to TRBJ2-3; the D is unclear. Germline CDR1 is LNHNV and CDR2 is YYDKDF (reference sequence). V was clipped by 1 base and J by 6 bases, with 11 bases between them. This CDR3 comprises 14 residues. In nucleotides, the CDR3 is TGTGCCACCAGCAGAGTTAATCTGTTCGATACGCAGTATTTT. Protein product: CATSRVNLFDTQYF.

The chain combines TRBV9 with TRBJ2-1; D not resolved. Germline CDR1 is SGDLS and CDR2 is YYNGEE. V dropped 0 bases and J dropped 5 bases, with 9 bases sitting between them. The CDR3 covers 14 residues. The CDR3 sequence is CASSVGGPNNEQFF. The CDR3 region has the DNA TGTGCCAGCAGCGTAGGAGGCCCCAACAATGAGCAGTTCTTC.

The V and J genes are TRBV7-2 and TRBJ2-3; 8 nucleotides agree with TRBD1. Trimming at V came to 2 bases and at J to 2 bases, leaving 15 bases not matched to a gene. The length of the CDR3 is 19 residues. Germline V gives CDR1 SGHTA, CDR2 FQGNSA. The CDR3 nucleotides read TGTGCCAGCAGCTTATTCCCCTTCTCAGGACAGGGTCTCACAGATACGCAGTATTTT. Its protein product is CASSLFPFSGQGLTDTQYF.

V usage is TRBV5-1 and J usage is TRBJ2-3, with D maybe TRBD1 (6 bases). CDR1 and CDR2 from the germline V gene are SGHRS and YFSETQ. Trimming took off 0 bases at V and 2 bases at J, with 10 bases between the two ends. The CDR3 loop spans 15 amino acids. CDR3 nucleotide sequence: TGCGCCAGCAGCTTGGCGGGGACAAACACAGATACGCAGTATTTT. Translating gives CASSLAGTNTDTQYF.

The genes are TRBV7-2 and TRBJ2-5, with 9 bases identical to TRBD1. Germline loops: CDR1 SGHTA, CDR2 FQGNSA. After removal of 5 bases from V and 4 bases from J, the junction contained 11 bases not matched to a gene. CDR3 length: 16 residues. This CDR3 is CASSPGQGVGVETQYF. The CDR3, as DNA: TGTGCCAGCAGCCCGGGACAGGGTGTCGGAGTAGAGACCCAGTACTTC.

The chain employs TRBV4-3 and TRBJ1-4; D possibly corresponds to TRBD1 (5 bases). The V end was cut by 0 bases, the J end by 6 bases, with 8 bases between. CDR1 and CDR2 (germline): LGHNA, YSLEER. This CDR3 spans 14 amino acids. DNA for the CDR3: TGCGCCAGCAGCCAAGAGGTGGGGCATGAAAAACTGTTTTTT. Translating it yields CASSQEVGHEKLFF.

V is TRBV11-3 and J is TRBJ2-5; TRBD2 agrees at 7 bases. CDR3 size: 13 residues. CDR1 is SGHNT, CDR2 YENEEA, per germline. V dropped 3 bases and J dropped 9; count of bases not matched to a gene: 7. CDR3 sequence: CASSLGPRGAQYF. CDR3 sequence (DNA): TGTGCCAGCAGCTTGGGCCCCCGGGGGGCCCAGTACTTC.

V usage is TRBV28 and J usage is TRBJ1-5; 7 bases are a match to TRBD1. This CDR3 contains 13 residues. The trim removed 7 bases at V and 11 bases at J, leaving 11 bases unmatched. From germline, CDR1 is MDHEN and CDR2 SYDVKM. The CDR3 sequence: CASKLRQGSAQHF. The CDR3 coding sequence is TGTGCCAGCAAGTTGAGACAGGGTTCAGCCCAGCATTTT.

The gene calls are TRBV5-1 and TRBJ2-7; maybe TRBD2 (5 bases). In germline, CDR1 is SGHRS, CDR2 YFSETQ. Trimming took 3 bases from V and 3 from J, leaving 13 bases between them. This CDR3 has 14 residues. The CDR3 here is CASSSNREGYEQYF. The CDR3 nucleotides are TGCGCCAGCAGCTCTAACCGGGAAGGCTACGAGCAGTACTTC.